Listed here are 31 T cell receptor beta chains from one sample, sequenced in a study of blood T cell repertoires in COVID-19. The data were produced by immunoSEQ multiplex PCR, yet TCRdb's version contains in-frame clones alone and is incomplete. The sample shows fewer than 150,000 clones, about 84% of them seen only once. The sample was PBMCs or T cells enriched from blood (not recorded which). The receptors originated from a young woman who had been exposed to COVID-19.

This clone was counted a few times. The J gene is TRBJ1-2, the V gene TRBV5-1; 7 bases are a match to TRBD1. Per germline, CDR1 SGHRS and CDR2 YFSETQ. V trimming: 3 bases; J trimming: 14 bases; junction bases outside the gene matches: 7. This CDR3 spans 11 amino acids. This CDR3 is CASSSNRGWTF. CDR3 nucleotides: TGCGCCAGCAGCTCAAACAGGGGTTGGACCTTC.

Regarding this clone: One end of the junction does not line up with germline, which may come from a read error. The V gene is TRBV19, the J gene TRBJ2-7; 12 bases fit TRBD1. This CDR3 is built from 14 residues. Germline V gene sequence: CDR1 LNHDA, CDR2 SQIVND (reference sequence). The CDR3 DNA sequence: TGTGCCAGTAGTGTAGGGACAGGGGGCTACGTGCAGTACTTC. Translating gives CASSVGTGGYVQYF.

The chain employs TRBV28 and TRBJ1-2; TRBD1 is a possible D gene (6 bases). CDR3 length: 15 amino acids. Germline loops: CDR1 MDHEN, CDR2 SYDVKM. V lost 3 bases and J lost 8, with 19 bases in between. Here the CDR3 reads CASSFIGTSGEGYTF. CDR3 coding DNA: TGTGCCAGCAGTTTCATCGGGACATCCGGCGAGGGCTACACCTTC.

The J gene is TRBJ2-7, the V gene TRBV5-8, with D perhaps matching TRBD1 (5 bases). V was clipped by 0 bases and J by 2 bases, with 12 bases between them. The germline CDR1 and CDR2 sequences are SGHTS and YDEGEE. The CDR3 runs to 15 residues. In DNA form, the CDR3 reads TGTGCCAGCAGCTTGGAAGGGGAACCCCCCTACGAGCAGTACTTC. It yields the protein CASSLEGEPPYEQYF. The full variable domain, its missing parts supplied by reference TRBV5-8 and TRBJ2-7, is EAGVTQSPTHLIKTRGQQATLRCSPISGHTSVYWYQQALGLGLQFLLWYDEGEERNRGNFPPRFSGRQFPNYSSELNVNALELEDSALYLCASSLEGEPPYEQYFGPGTRLTVT.

The chain joins TRBV4-1 to TRBJ1-6; D is ambiguous. The CDR3 is made up of 12 amino acids. With 1 base removed from V and 13 bases from J, the gap between germline ends came to 8 bases. Germline CDR1 MGHRA, CDR2 YSYEKL. The CDR3 DNA is TGCGCCAGCAGCCAAGGTCTATGGCCCCTCCACTTT. It translates to CASSQGLWPLHF.

CDR3 in DNA: TGTGCCAGCTCACCCCGGGGAGGGGAGGATGGCTACACCTTC. It is translated as CASSPRGGEDGYTF. The chain has TRBV18 and TRBJ1-2; D may be TRBD1 (5 bases). Per the germline V gene, CDR1 is KGHSH and CDR2 is LQKENI. The V end was cut by 3 bases, the J end by 6 bases, with 14 bases between. The CDR3 length is 14 residues.

V is TRBV5-6 and J is TRBJ2-7; 7 bases map to TRBD2. J gave up 6 bases and V 4 bases, and 10 bases lay outside the gene matches. CDR1 and CDR2 (germline): SGHDT, YYEEEE. This CDR3 contains 14 residues. The CDR3 sequence is CASSRSGTSAEQYF. In DNA form, the CDR3 reads TGTGCCAGCAGCAGAAGCGGGACCTCAGCCGAGCAGTACTTC.

V and J are TRBV6-4 and TRBJ2-7; TRBD1 might be the D (6 bases). CDR3 length: 15 amino acids. V was clipped by 0 bases and J by 3 bases, with 12 bases between them. CDR1 is MRHNA and CDR2 is SNTAGT in the germline V gene. As DNA, the CDR3 is TGTGCCAGCAGTGACTCGATAAGGACAGACTACGAGCAGTACTTC. This gives the protein CASSDSIRTDYEQYF.

The chain carries TRBV29-1 and TRBJ2-1; TRBD1 agrees at 9 bases. Germline V gene data show CDR1 as SQVTM and CDR2 as ANQGSEA. With V trimmed by 6 bases and J by 0 bases, 6 bases remained unmatched. CDR3 length equals 15 residues. The CDR3 loop is CSVGQGPSSYNEQFF. The CDR3 DNA follows: TGCAGCGTCGGACAGGGGCCGAGCTCCTACAATGAGCAGTTCTTC.

V and J are TRBV15 and TRBJ1-1, with a weak D call TRBD1 (6 bases). The CDR3 extends over 16 amino acids. From germline, CDR1 is LNHNV and CDR2 YYDKDF (reference sequence). V was shortened by 2 bases and J by 4 bases, with 17 bases between the two germline ends. CDR3 sequence (DNA): TGTGCCACCAGCAGATACCTACAGGGAAGTGGCACTGAAGCTTTCTTT. Amino acids: CATSRYLQGSGTEAFF.

V is TRBV7-3 and J is TRBJ2-2; possibly TRBD1 for D (5 bases). V gave up 5 bases and J gave up 6 bases, with 10 bases separating them. Germline-derived CDR1 and CDR2 are SGHTA and FQGTGA. The CDR3 covers 13 residues. The DNA for the CDR3 is TGTGCCAGCAGCCAGGGTGTCCCCGGGGAGCTGTTTTTT. Translating gives CASSQGVPGELFF.

V is TRBV29-1 and J is TRBJ2-2; TRBD1 aligns across 8 bases. The CDR3 consists of 14 residues. Germline lookup yields CDR1 SQVTM and CDR2 ANQGSEA. J lost 3 bases, V lost 5 bases, and 5 bases had no gene match. The CDR3 loop is CSVSQGVDTGELFF. The CDR3 DNA reads TGCAGCGTTTCACAGGGGGTTGACACCGGGGAGCTGTTTTTT.

The rearrangement uses TRBV28 and TRBJ2-7; possible D gene TRBD2, 5 bases. The CDR3 sequence is 13 residues long. V was clipped by 8 bases and J by 2 bases, with 13 bases between them. Germline values: CDR1 MDHEN, CDR2 SYDVKM. This chain's CDR3 is CASADSPTYEQYF. The CDR3, as DNA: TGTGCCAGCGCGGACTCTCCTACCTACGAGCAGTACTTC.

This sequence joins TRBV5-1 and TRBJ1-6, with 9 bases that match TRBD1. The V gene end was trimmed by 4 bases and the J gene end by 9 bases; junction bases not matched to a gene: 11. Germline V gene sequence: CDR1 SGHRS, CDR2 YFSETQ. The CDR3 runs 16 residues. In DNA, the CDR3 is TGCGCCAGCAGCCCAAAACCCGGGACAGGGACTTCACCCCTCCACTTT. Amino acids: CASSPKPGTGTSPLHF.

The chain recombines TRBV27 with TRBJ1-5, with a possible D match to TRBD1 (6 bases). The CDR3 has 15 amino acids. Germline lookup yields CDR1 MNHEY and CDR2 SMNVEV (reference sequence). The V gene lost 6 bases and the J gene lost 6 bases, with 18 bases spanning the gap. The CDR3 sequence: CASRKGGLGIQPQHF. The CDR3 DNA is TGTGCCAGCAGGAAGGGGGGGCTAGGGATTCAGCCCCAGCATTTT.

This clone was seen once. The CDR3 is CASSPLRAGDLTIQYF. The CDR3 nucleotides read TGTGCCAGCTCACCACTAAGAGCGGGAGATTTGACCATTCAGTACTTC. V usage is TRBV18 and J usage is TRBJ2-4; the match to TRBD2 covers 8 bases. Per germline, CDR1 KGHSH and CDR2 LQKENI. V was pared by 1 base and J by 9 bases, with 11 bases of the junction left unmatched. The CDR3 spans 16 residues. Complete variable domain (other parts from reference TRBV18 and TRBJ2-4): NAGVMQNPRHLVRRRGQEARLRCSPMKGHSHVYWYRQLPEEGLKFMVYLQKENIIDESGMPKERFSAEFPKEGPSILRIQQVVRGDSAAYFCASSPLRAGDLTIQYFGAGTRLSVL.

The chain combines TRBV4-3 with TRBJ2-5; 9 nucleotides match TRBD1. The V gene end was trimmed by 0 bases and the J gene end by 4 bases; junction bases not matched to a gene: 9. Germline lookup yields CDR1 LGHNA and CDR2 YSLEER. The CDR3 runs 17 residues. Written as DNA, the CDR3 is TGCGCCAGCAGCCAAGATCCGACAGGGGGTATTCGAGAGACCCAGTACTTC. This codes for CASSQDPTGGIRETQYF.

CDR3 DNA: TGTGCCAGCAGCCAGGGTGGATCCTACAATGAGCAGTTCTTC. This encodes CASSQGGSYNEQFF. This chain connects TRBV7-3 to TRBJ2-1; maybe TRBD1 (5 bases). V was shortened by 5 bases and J by 1 base, with 9 bases between the two germline ends. CDR1 and CDR2 from the germline V gene are SGHTA and FQGTGA. This CDR3 comprises 14 residues.

This clone was seen repeatedly, ten times or more. The chain has TRBV5-5 and TRBJ1-2; D may be TRBD1 (5 bases). Looked up from germline, CDR1 is SGHKS and CDR2 is YYEKEE (reference sequence). The V end was cut by 4 bases, the J end by 8 bases, with 9 bases between. There are 11 residues in the CDR3. The CDR3 loop reads CASSISGGYTF. In nucleotides, the CDR3 is TGTGCCAGCAGCATCTCAGGGGGCTACACCTTC.

The gene calls are TRBV24-1 and TRBJ2-3; 7 bases fit TRBD1. With 2 bases clipped from V and 2 bases from J, the junction kept 9 bases outside the gene matches. The CDR3 has 17 amino acids. From germline, CDR1 is KGHDR and CDR2 SFDVKD. The CDR3 is CATSDSPKQGPTDTQYF. CDR3 nucleotide sequence: TGTGCCACCAGTGATTCCCCAAAACAGGGGCCCACAGATACGCAGTATTTT.

The chain links TRBV9 to TRBJ1-5; D gene uncertain. This CDR3 region has 13 residues. Germline CDR1 reads SGDLS; CDR2 reads YYNGEE. Trimming took 0 bases from V and 5 from J, leaving 6 bases between them. In DNA form, the CDR3 reads TGTGCCAGCAGCGTAGCGGTTGATCAGCCCCAGCATTTT. Its protein is CASSVAVDQPQHF.

This chain joins TRBV28 and TRBJ1-6; TRBD1 agrees at 12 bases. Germline CDR1 MDHEN, CDR2 SYDVKM. The CDR3 runs to 18 residues. After removal of 0 bases from V and 7 bases from J, the junction contained 7 bases not matched to a gene. The CDR3 DNA reads as TGTGCCAGCAGTTTATGGGGGACAGGGGGCGCGTGGAATTCACCCCTCCACTTT. It yields the protein CASSLWGTGGAWNSPLHF.

The V and J genes are TRBV4-1 and TRBJ2-1, with 7 bases aligning to TRBD1. Germline CDR1 is MGHRA and CDR2 is YSYEKL. The CDR3 spans 16 residues. Trimming at V came to 1 base and at J to 5 bases, leaving 8 bases not matched to a gene. The CDR3 DNA sequence: TGCGCCAGCAGCCAAGGGACCGACAGGGTGGACAATGAGCAGTTCTTC. Protein sequence: CASSQGTDRVDNEQFF.

The V gene is TRBV12-5, the J gene TRBJ2-1; 12 positions agree with TRBD1. The CDR3 extends over 14 amino acids. Germline V gene lookup returns CDR1 LGHNT and CDR2 FRNRAP. V lost 4 bases to trimming and J lost 9 bases; unmatched junction nucleotides: 4. CDR3 sequence reads: CASGYGTGGAEQFF. The CDR3 bases are TGTGCTAGTGGTTATGGGACAGGGGGCGCTGAGCAGTTCTTC.

This sequence joins TRBV18 and TRBJ1-5; 9 positions match TRBD1. The CDR3 spans 16 residues. Looked up from germline, CDR1 is KGHSH and CDR2 is LQKENI. J gave up 8 bases and V 1 base, and 9 bases lay outside the gene matches. Here the CDR3 DNA reads TGTGCCAGCTCACCACTCCCCGGGACAGGGTTGGAGCCCCAGCATTTT. Translation: CASSPLPGTGLEPQHF.

The chain carries TRBV6-5 and TRBJ2-5; TRBD1 matches 7 bases. This CDR3 region has 15 residues. Germline CDR1 and CDR2: MNHEY and SVGAGI. With 3 bases clipped from V and 2 bases from J, the junction kept 6 bases outside the gene matches. This CDR3 reads CASSYGGGQQETQYF. Here the CDR3 DNA reads TGTGCCAGCAGTTATGGTGGGGGACAGCAAGAGACCCAGTACTTC.

Concerning this clone: An end of the junction differs from the germline gene, which may be a read error. This chain links TRBV7-6 with TRBJ2-1; 11 nucleotides line up with TRBD2. CDR1 SGHVS and CDR2 FNYEAQ come from the germline V gene. CDR3 length: 15 residues. The CDR3 here is CASNLAGGPVNEQFF. CDR3 in DNA: TGTGCCAGCAACTTAGCGGGAGGGCCCGTCAATGAGCAGTTCTTC.

This clone was counted a few times. The chain is built from TRBV30 and TRBJ2-1, with TRBD2 matching over 10 bases. Looked up from germline, CDR1 is GTSNPN and CDR2 is SVGIG (reference sequence). J lost 8 bases, V lost 4 bases, and 20 bases had no gene match. The CDR3 runs 18 residues. The CDR3 DNA is TGTGCCTGGAAAGCCCTGTTTCGGCTAGCGGGAGATGGGGATGAGCAGTTCTTC. Translated, it gives CAWKALFRLAGDGDEQFF.

The chain links TRBV28 to TRBJ1-2; D gene ambiguous. This CDR3 has 13 residues. CDR1 is MDHEN and CDR2 is SYDVKM in the germline V gene. V lost 8 bases and J lost 7, with 17 bases in between. The CDR3 protein is CASWMRAGSGYTF. As DNA, the CDR3 is TGTGCCAGCTGGATGCGGGCCGGATCTGGCTACACCTTC.

The chain couples TRBV28 to TRBJ2-1, with 9 bases that match TRBD2. After removal of 7 bases from V and 3 bases from J, the junction contained 7 bases not matched to a gene. Germline V gives CDR1 MDHEN, CDR2 SYDVKM. The CDR3 is made up of 15 amino acids. The DNA for the CDR3 is TGTGCCAGCAAGGTCCTAGCGGGGATCTACAATGAGCAGTTCTTC. This sequence encodes CASKVLAGIYNEQFF.

The rearrangement links TRBV5-5 to TRBJ1-2; a possible D gene is TRBD1 (6 bases). The CDR3 covers 14 residues. Germline-derived CDR1 and CDR2 are SGHKS and YYEKEE (reference sequence). Trimming pared 9 bases from V and 2 bases from J, leaving 17 bases between. The CDR3 bases are TGTGCCACTTCAGGGCGGGGGCGGAACTATGGCTACACCTTC. It specifies CATSGRGRNYGYTF.